This T cell receptor (beta chain) was observed in a study of shared clonotypes between healthy human individuals (dated by TCRdb to 2018 to 2021). In the study overall: Three men and two women, aged 18 to 49 years, made up the cohort. Per donor, three plates each were used for CD4 naive and CD4 memory, two for CD8 naive, and one for CD8 memory. To estimate repertoire size and how much clonotype sharing occurs between individuals, the study deeply sequenced the blood TCR repertoires of five healthy adults. Libraries were prepared and TCR repertoires were sequenced by different laboratories using diverse techniques, in order to increase sequencing depth and limit assay-specific biases. Between about 0.94 and 8.9 billion PBMCs per donor were obtained by leukapheresis. Points the paper makes about the study in general: Higher generation probabilities were observed for clonotypes shared by all four sorted-subset donors than for non-shared clonotypes. Only blood was sampled, and tissue TCR repertoires likely differ from those in blood. Estimated clonotype richness was generally larger for naive than for memory subsets. About 4.5% of naive CD4, roughly 3.5% of naive CD8, 2% to 2.5% of memory CD4, and 0.35% to 0.4% of memory CD8 clonotypes were shared across a few donors. Based on pairwise subsampling, the degree of clonotype sharing among donors was expected to be affected by sequencing depth. Incomplete sequencing was indicated by rarefaction of sorted-subset datasets, despite the large sequencing depth. The small number of donors limited the genetic and exposure-history diversity represented.

V is cut by 1 base and J by 2 bases, and the space between the germline ends is 18 bases. CDR1 and CDR2, per the germline V gene, are MGHRA and YSYEKL. Taken from cysteine to phenylalanine, the CDR3 has 18 residues. Just the 54-base CDR3 DNA is kept, in frame starting at base 1. This clone has just one count. Its antigen is currently not known. No per-base quality is available; no much larger clone lies one base away. Using the deep immunoSEQ assay, TCR CDR3 regions were amplified from genomic DNA by multiplex PCR. Genomic DNA extracted from each cell subset was distributed evenly over all wells of several immunoSEQ 96-well plates, and each plate served as one replicate. For sorted subsets, each replicate PCR was loaded with about 0.2 ug genomic DNA, equivalent to 30,000 to 35,000 T cell genomes. Purified libraries were quantified with a Qubit 3.0 fluorometer, sized on a Bioanalyzer 2100, and re-quantified with the KAPA Library Quantification kit. Every immunoSEQ 96-well plate was sequenced on a separate single-read 150-cycle Illumina NextSeq 550 flow cell. On the study's bioinformatics: Because only junctional sequences without quality scores were contained in the immunoSEQ output, filtering matching that applied to full-length reads could not be performed. To assign V/J genes and CDR3, sequences were annotated using PyIR, a Python wrapper for IgBLAST v1.9, with IMGT germline references. Reads were filtered out if the reads had weak V/J assignments (E-value above 1e-6), no CDR3, stop codons, out-of-frame junctions, or ambiguous translated residues. V3J clonotypes were defined by identical inferred V gene, J gene, and CDR3 amino acid sequence. To compute the percentage overlap between repertoires, the number of shared unique clonotypes was divided by the size of the smaller repertoire. RTK rarefaction, the Chao1 estimator, and Recon v2.1 estimates of unobserved clonotypes were used to assess repertoire richness. Generation probabilities were computed with OLGA for all TCRbeta clonotypes obtained by the gDNA method from several donors. TCRdb carries this immuneACCESS record with in-frame sequences only. Its versions omit some clonotypes, under half of them owing to an unresolved V gene in the studies checked, with the rest unexplained. For V, J and clone size, that table is used; D and trimming come from the DNA. This sample gives some 2.1 million clones in total; 90% to 95% of them show up just once. Approximately 1.6% of the sample belongs to the ten largest clones.

CD8 naive samples were obtained by positive selection for CCR7 among CD45RO-negative cells, yielding a CD45RA+CCR7+ population from which TemRA cells were excluded. The donors were healthy, HIV-negative adults who had no recently reported acute infections or vaccinations. All donors were Caucasian adults living in Nashville, Tennessee, USA. Blood was collected by leukapheresis, and PBMCs were isolated by Ficoll-Histopaque density gradient centrifugation and then cryopreserved in liquid nitrogen vapor phase. Analytical flow cytometry was used to check the purity and quantity of each magnetically sorted T cell population. Each sorted fraction had its genomic DNA isolated and then quantified by UV absorbance on a Nanodrop 2000c.

The TCR comes from a man between 18 and 35 years old in good health. Some clones in this sample may be carry-over from other donors' samples. The rearrangement joined TRBV4-1 to TRBJ2-1, with a tentative D gene TRBD2 over 6 matching bases. Sequencing was performed on naive CD8+ T cells from PBMCs. According to the study, the label for this sample's cell subset or site signals: CD45RA+CCR7+. This receptor has the CDR3 CASSQVPIVAEAYNEQFF. The sequenced DNA: TGCGCCAGCAGCCAAGTTCCGATTGTAGCGGAGGCCTACAATGAGCAGTTCTTC.